Sequencing of this T cell receptor (beta chain) was carried out in a study of beta chain features in type 1 diabetes. This clone has only a few counts. The whole isolated RNA underwent reverse transcription, so sequencing captured expressed TCRB transcripts. The method was immunoSEQ multiplex PCR; TCRdb's version includes in-frame clones alone and lacks a portion of them. Among a few hundred thousand clones, about 20% were seen once, and the ten largest hold around 0.045%. Sequenced material: naive CD4+ T cells from blood. This clonotype originated in a woman between 18 and 30 years old in good health.

CDR3 sequence (DNA): TGTGCCAGTAGTGAGCAGGGGAGTTTCTATGGCTACACCTTC. The encoded protein is CASSEQGSFYGYTF. V and J are TRBV19 and TRBJ1-2; possibly TRBD1 for D (6 bases). Between the trimmed V and J ends, which lost 5 bases and 4 bases, there was a span of 14 bases. The CDR3 runs 14 residues. Germline-derived CDR1 and CDR2 are LNHDA and SQIVND (reference sequence).